The rows below give T cell receptor beta chains drawn from one sample of a study of OX40 agonist ivuxolimab in advanced cancers. TCRdb's copy holds only in-frame clones and misses some; the assay was immunoSEQ multiplex PCR. The sample comprises 85,000 to 90,000 clones, more than 80% of which are singletons, and approximately 0.2% rests with the top ten. The input for sequencing was CD4+ or CD8+ T cells sorted from blood, taken in a trial of the OX40 agonist ivuxolimab. The receptor set was obtained from an adult with an advanced solid tumor such as melanoma, head and neck, liver or kidney cancer. CDR3s include the opening cysteine and the closing phenylalanine or tryptophan. Fields, in order: clone size, J gene, CDR3 length, D gene, V gene, CDR3 DNA, CDR3 protein. A D gene is named only where the DNA matches it firmly. Clone size is not always given. Where it is, it says once, few, many or a class for expanded clones.

size: few; J: TRBJ2-5; length: 16; D: TRBD2; V: TRBV7-3; DNA: TGTGCCAGCAGCGATGTGGGGACTAGCGGCCAAGAGACCCAGTACTTC; CDR3: CASSDVGTSGQETQYF
size: .; J: TRBJ1-2; length: 13; D: .; V: TRBV7-3; DNA: TGTGCCAGCAGCGGGGACGGGAACTATGGCTACACCTTC; CDR3: CASSGDGNYGYTF
size: .; J: TRBJ1-2; length: 14; D: .; V: TRBV15; DNA: TGTGCCACCAGCAGAGGGGGTAGCACGGGCGGCTACACCTTC; CDR3: CATSRGGSTGGYTF
size: .; J: TRBJ2-2; length: 13; D: .; V: TRBV7-3; DNA: TGTGCCAGCAGCTCCCAGCGGACCGGGGAGCTGTTTTTT; CDR3: CASSSQRTGELFF
size: once; J: TRBJ2-3; length: 18; D: .; V: TRBV19; DNA: TGTGCCAGTAGGCCGGGATCTGCCGGGACAAGGGGAGTCGATACGCAGTATTTT; CDR3: CASRPGSAGTRGVDTQYF
size: .; J: TRBJ2-3; length: 16; D: TRBD2; V: TRBV4-2; DNA: TGTGCCAGCAGCTCGGTGGGCGGGGGTAGCACAGATACGCAGTATTTT; CDR3: CASSSVGGGSTDTQYF
size: .; J: TRBJ1-1; length: 20; D: .; V: TRBV4-1; DNA: TGCGCCAGCAGCCAAGAAGACCACCGCGCTCTTGGGGGGTTAAACACTGAAGCTTTCTTT; CDR3: CASSQEDHRALGGLNTEAFF
size: .; J: TRBJ1-6; length: 14; D: .; V: TRBV6-4; DNA: TGTGCCAGCAGAAGGCAGGGAGATAATTCACCCCTCCACTTT; CDR3: CASRRQGDNSPLHF
size: .; J: TRBJ2-1; length: 13; D: TRBD2; V: TRBV25-1; DNA: TGTGCCAGCAGTGAATCGGGCGGGAGAGAGCAGTTCTTC; CDR3: CASSESGGREQFF
size: .; J: TRBJ2-4; length: 13; D: TRBD1; V: TRBV9; DNA: TGTGCCAGCGGGGGACAGGGAGGCGACATTCAGTACTTC; CDR3: CASGGQGGDIQYF
size: .; J: TRBJ1-2; length: 16; D: .; V: TRBV18; DNA: TGTGCCAGCTCACCACCGTCCAGATCCGCGAACTATGGCTACACCTTC; CDR3: CASSPPSRSANYGYTF
size: .; J: TRBJ2-7; length: 14; D: .; V: TRBV19; DNA: TGTGCCAGTAGTCTCCAGACAGGTTCCTACGAGCAGTACTTC; CDR3: CASSLQTGSYEQYF
size: .; J: TRBJ2-5; length: 14; D: TRBD2; V: TRBV9; DNA: TGTGCCAGCAGTAGCGGGGGATGGATGGAGACCCAGTACTTC; CDR3: CASSSGGWMETQYF
size: .; J: TRBJ2-3; length: 16; D: .; V: TRBV18; DNA: TGTGCCAGCTCACCACCTCGGGAGAGCTACACAGATACGCAGTATTTT; CDR3: CASSPPRESYTDTQYF
size: .; J: TRBJ2-1; length: 15; D: TRBD1; V: TRBV19; DNA: TGTGCCAGTAGTATACTCGGGACAGGGGGGAATGAGCAGTTCTTC; CDR3: CASSILGTGGNEQFF
size: .; J: TRBJ2-1; length: 16; D: .; V: TRBV5-1; DNA: TGCGCCAGCAGCGCATCACTGCCCCCCTCCTACAATGAGCAGTTCTTC; CDR3: CASSASLPPSYNEQFF
size: .; J: TRBJ2-7; length: 19; D: .; V: TRBV9; DNA: TGTGCCAGCAGCGCGCCGGGTGTCAGTAAGCGGAGCCTCTCCTACGAGCAGTACTTC; CDR3: CASSAPGVSKRSLSYEQYF
size: .; J: TRBJ1-2; length: 13; D: TRBD1; V: TRBV6-1; DNA: TGTGCCAGCAGTAAAACGACAGGGTATGGCTACACCTTC; CDR3: CASSKTTGYGYTF
size: .; J: TRBJ2-5; length: 16; D: TRBD2; V: TRBV5-1; DNA: TGCGCCAGCAGCTTGGGAGACCTAGCGGGGGCTGAGACCCAGTACTTC; CDR3: CASSLGDLAGAETQYF
size: .; J: TRBJ2-3; length: 17; D: TRBD1; V: TRBV7-3; DNA: TGTGCCAGCAGCTTAGAGGGGACAGGGGCTCTCACAGATACGCAGTATTTT; CDR3: CASSLEGTGALTDTQYF
size: .; J: TRBJ2-3; length: 14; D: .; V: TRBV10-3; DNA: TGTGCCATCAGAATAGGGGGAGAGGGAGATACGCAGTATTTT; CDR3: CAIRIGGEGDTQYF
size: .; J: TRBJ1-2; length: 14; D: .; V: TRBV5-1; DNA: TGCGCCAGCAGCTTGGCCAGGGGCGACTATGGCTACACCTTC; CDR3: CASSLARGDYGYTF
size: .; J: TRBJ1-4; length: 15; D: TRBD1; V: TRBV4-3; DNA: TGCGCCAGCAGCCAAACCGGACAGGGTAATGGAAAACTGTTTTTT; CDR3: CASSQTGQGNGKLFF
size: .; J: TRBJ1-1; length: 14; D: TRBD1; V: TRBV28; DNA: TGTGCCAGCACCCCGACAGGGAGAGACACTGAAGCTTTCTTT; CDR3: CASTPTGRDTEAFF
size: .; J: TRBJ2-1; length: 15; D: .; V: TRBV7-2; DNA: TGTGCCAGCACCCCAGGGATATCGGCATACAATGAGCAGTTCTTC; CDR3: CASTPGISAYNEQFF
size: .; J: TRBJ2-7; length: 15; D: .; V: TRBV5-1; DNA: TGCGCCAGCAGCTTGGTGGGGCCGGGAGACTACGAGCAGTACTTC; CDR3: CASSLVGPGDYEQYF
size: .; J: TRBJ1-3; length: 14; D: .; V: TRBV2; DNA: TGTGCCAGCAGTGGGGCAGACTCTGGAAACACCATATATTTT; CDR3: CASSGADSGNTIYF
size: .; J: TRBJ1-1; length: 13; D: .; V: TRBV7-2; DNA: TGTGCCAGCAGCTCGCAGGGGAGTCCTGAAGCTTTCTTT; CDR3: CASSSQGSPEAFF
size: .; J: TRBJ2-7; length: 16; D: TRBD2; V: TRBV7-3; DNA: TGTGCCAGCAGCCTAAACCCTGGGACTAGCGGATACGAGCAGTACTTC; CDR3: CASSLNPGTSGYEQYF
size: .; J: TRBJ2-1; length: 14; D: TRBD1; V: TRBV9; DNA: TGTGCCAGCAGCCGCGGGACAGGGTACAATGAGCAGTTCTTC; CDR3: CASSRGTGYNEQFF
size: .; J: TRBJ2-5; length: 13; D: TRBD2; V: TRBV5-4; DNA: TGTGCCAGCGGACTAGCGGGAAGAGAGACCCAGTACTTC; CDR3: CASGLAGRETQYF
size: .; J: TRBJ2-5; length: 15; D: TRBD2; V: TRBV7-2; DNA: TGTGCCAGCAGCTTTCGGGCGGGAGGAGGAGAGACCCAGTACTTC; CDR3: CASSFRAGGGETQYF
size: once; J: TRBJ2-2; length: 16; D: TRBD1; V: TRBV18; DNA: TGTGCCAGCTCACCGACCCAGACAGGGGCCACCGGGGAGCTGTTTTTT; CDR3: CASSPTQTGATGELFF
size: .; J: TRBJ1-2; length: 13; D: .; V: TRBV2; DNA: TGTGCCAGCAGATTTAGACCAGGCTATGGCTACACCTTC; CDR3: CASRFRPGYGYTF
size: .; J: TRBJ2-3; length: 14; D: TRBD1; V: TRBV28; DNA: TGTGCCAGCAGCCCGGGACAGCGCACAGATACGCAGTATTTT; CDR3: CASSPGQRTDTQYF
size: once; J: TRBJ2-6; length: 15; D: .; V: TRBV18; DNA: TGTGCCAGCTGCGAGGCGAGAGCGGGGGCCAACGTCCTGACTTTC; CDR3: CASCEARAGANVLTF
size: .; J: TRBJ2-1; length: 15; D: TRBD2; V: TRBV6-5; DNA: TGTGCCAGCAGGGCGGTGGCTAGCGGGAACAATGAGCAGTTCTTC; CDR3: CASRAVASGNNEQFF
size: .; J: TRBJ2-2; length: 12; D: .; V: TRBV19; DNA: TGTGCCAGTAGCGGGGTGTCCGGGGAGCTGTTTTTT; CDR3: CASSGVSGELFF
size: .; J: TRBJ1-5; length: 13; D: .; V: TRBV6-5; DNA: TGTGCCAGCAGTTGGGGGGGCAATCAGCCCCAGCATTTT; CDR3: CASSWGGNQPQHF
size: .; J: TRBJ2-4; length: 14; D: .; V: TRBV10-2; DNA: TGCGCCAGCAGTGAGGCTTTCGAGAAAAACATTCAGTACTTC; CDR3: CASSEAFEKNIQYF
size: .; J: TRBJ2-1; length: 15; D: .; V: TRBV5-4; DNA: TGTGCCAGCAGCTCCTATCCATCCTCCTACAATGAGCAGTTCTTC; CDR3: CASSSYPSSYNEQFF
size: .; J: TRBJ1-3; length: 15; D: TRBD1; V: TRBV10-3; DNA: TGTGCCATCAGCACAGGGGCTCTCTCTGGAAACACCATATATTTT; CDR3: CAISTGALSGNTIYF